A single sample is the source of the 11 T cell receptor beta chains below, sequenced in a study of blood T cell repertoires in COVID-19. Some clones are missing from TCRdb's copy, which holds only in-frame ones; the method was immunoSEQ multiplex PCR. The data show around 250,000 clones, about 87% seen once. Specimen: PBMCs or T cells enriched from blood (not recorded which). The source is a woman in her forties or fifties who had recovered from COVID-19.

The J gene is TRBJ2-3, the V gene TRBV10-3, with D unclear. Germline values: CDR1 ENHRY, CDR2 SYGVKD. The V gene lost 4 bases and the J gene lost 1 base, with 6 bases spanning the gap. The CDR3 consists of 13 residues. CDR3 amino acids: CAISASGTDTQYF. The CDR3 nucleotides read TGTGCCATCAGTGCCTCCGGCACAGATACGCAGTATTTT.

The chain has TRBV7-6 and TRBJ2-3; 8 positions match TRBD1. After removal of 3 bases from V and 4 bases from J, the junction contained 6 bases not matched to a gene. This CDR3 comprises 15 residues. Germline CDR1 SGHVS, CDR2 FNYEAQ. The CDR3 here is CASSLGQERADTQYF. The CDR3 DNA follows: TGTGCCAGCAGCTTGGGACAGGAGAGGGCAGATACGCAGTATTTT.

The chain carries TRBV25-1 and TRBJ1-1; D unresolved. Germline CDR1 is MGHDK and CDR2 is SYGVNS. CDR3 length equals 14 residues. V was shortened by 4 bases and J by 5 bases, with 14 bases between the two germline ends. The CDR3 sequence is CASSVGGMGTEAFF. The CDR3 nucleotides read TGTGCCAGCAGTGTCGGAGGTATGGGAACTGAAGCTTTCTTT. The variable domain in full, with the rest retrieved from reference TRBV25-1 and TRBJ1-1, is EADIYQTPRYLVIGTGKKITLECSQTMGHDKMYWYQQDPGMELHLIHYSYGVNSTEKGDLSSESTVSRIRTEHFPLTLESARPSHTSQYLCASSVGGMGTEAFFGQGTRLTVV.

The rearrangement joins TRBV11-1 to TRBJ2-3; D is unclear. Germline lookup yields CDR1 SGHAT and CDR2 FQDESV (reference sequence). Between the trimmed V and J ends, which lost 3 bases and 0 bases, there was a span of 13 bases. This CDR3 has 16 residues. CDR3 sequence: CASSFRSASSTDTQYF. The DNA for the CDR3 is TGTGCCAGCAGCTTCCGGAGCGCTTCTAGCACAGATACGCAGTATTTT.

J is TRBJ2-2 and V is TRBV3-1 (or the pseudogene TRBV3-2); 8 nucleotides line up with TRBD1. The V segment lost 6 bases and the J segment 1 base; nucleotides outside the gene matches: 1. The CDR3 totals 14 residues. Germline values: CDR1 LGHDT, CDR2 YNNKEL (reference sequence). CDR3 nucleotides: TGTGCCAGCAGAGGGACAGGGAACACCGGGGAGCTGTTTTTT. Translation gives CASRGTGNTGELFF.

The chain has TRBV10-3 and TRBJ2-2; TRBD1 matches 9 bases. With V trimmed by 8 bases and J by 4 bases, 11 bases remained unmatched. The CDR3 runs to 16 residues. Germline V gene lookup returns CDR1 ENHRY and CDR2 SYGVKD. The chain's CDR3 is CAIGGSETGGTGELFF. For the CDR3, the DNA is TGTGCCATCGGTGGCTCGGAGACAGGGGGCACCGGGGAGCTGTTTTTT.

The rearrangement uses TRBV4-1 and TRBJ1-5; D is ambiguous. The CDR3 sequence is 14 residues long. The V gene lost 1 base and the J gene lost 7 bases, with 11 bases spanning the gap. The germline gives CDR1 MGHRA, CDR2 YSYEKL. The CDR3 protein is CASSQVTTEQPQHF. The CDR3 region has the DNA TGCGCCAGCAGCCAAGTCACCACGGAGCAGCCCCAGCATTTT.

This chain links TRBV30 with TRBJ2-5; D not resolved. CDR1 is GTSNPN, CDR2 SVGIG, per germline (reference sequence). V lost 2 bases and J lost 0, with 10 bases in between. This CDR3 comprises 14 residues. The CDR3 reads CAWSSHSYQETQYF. DNA of the CDR3: TGTGCCTGGAGTTCCCACTCCTACCAAGAGACCCAGTACTTC. Full variable domain (outside the CDR3, taken from reference TRBV30 and TRBJ2-5): SQTIHQWPATLVQPVGSPLSLECTVEGTSNPNLYWYRQAAGRGLQLLFYSVGIGQISSEVPQNLSASRPQDRQFILSSKKLLLSDSGFYLCAWSSHSYQETQYFGPGTRLLVL.

The chain combines TRBV9 with TRBJ2-1; maybe TRBD2 (5 bases). Germline loops: CDR1 SGDLS, CDR2 YYNGEE. Trimming stripped 0 bases from V and 6 bases from J, with 13 bases between. The CDR3 is made up of 15 amino acids. The CDR3 DNA reads TGTGCCAGCAGCGTAGGTCCGGACTTTAGCAATGAGCAGTTCTTC. Protein product: CASSVGPDFSNEQFF.

This clone was observed a single time. The chain employs TRBV30 and TRBJ1-3, with D possibly matching TRBD1 (6 bases). The length of the CDR3 is 15 residues. The germline V gene encodes CDR1 GTSNPN and CDR2 SVGIG (reference sequence). V lost 0 bases, J lost 3 bases, and 12 bases lay in between. The CDR3 nucleotides are TGTGCCTGGAGTGTAAGCGGGGGCGGTGGAAACACCATATATTTT. Translating it yields CAWSVSGGGGNTIYF.

The chain couples TRBV18 to TRBJ2-5; D is unresolved. Germline assignment: CDR1 KGHSH and CDR2 LQKENI. The CDR3 has 16 amino acids. V gave up 2 bases and J gave up 7 bases, with 20 bases separating them. CDR3 in DNA: TGTGCCAGCTCACCAATCCTCGCAGGCCGAGAAGGGACCCAGTACTTC. It encodes CASSPILAGREGTQYF.